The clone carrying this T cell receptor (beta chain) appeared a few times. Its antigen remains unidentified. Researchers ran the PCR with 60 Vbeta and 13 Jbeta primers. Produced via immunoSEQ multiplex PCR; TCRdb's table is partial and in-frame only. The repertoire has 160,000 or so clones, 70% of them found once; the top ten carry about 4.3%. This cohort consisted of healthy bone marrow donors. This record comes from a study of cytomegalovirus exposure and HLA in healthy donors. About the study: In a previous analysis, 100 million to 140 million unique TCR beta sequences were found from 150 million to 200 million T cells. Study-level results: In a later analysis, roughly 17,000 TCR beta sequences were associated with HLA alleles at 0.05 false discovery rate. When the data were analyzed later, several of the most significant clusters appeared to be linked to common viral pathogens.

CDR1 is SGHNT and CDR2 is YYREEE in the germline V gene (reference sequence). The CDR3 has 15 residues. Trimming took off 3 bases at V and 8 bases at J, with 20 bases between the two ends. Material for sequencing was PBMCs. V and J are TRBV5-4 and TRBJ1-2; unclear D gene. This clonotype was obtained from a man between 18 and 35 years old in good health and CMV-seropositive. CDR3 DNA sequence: TGTGCCAGCAGCTGGGCGGGCCTGGCACGAGGGGGCTACACCTTC. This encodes CASSWAGLARGGYTF.